The sample holds a few counts of the clone carrying this T cell receptor (beta chain). TCRdb re-derived calls from the 5' RACE reads in MiXCR, one entry per CDR3 protein. The data show 700,000 or so distinct CDR3 sequences, over 8.5% seen once. The CDR3 loop spans 15 amino acids. Trimming took 6 bases from V and 8 from J, leaving 17 bases between them. Looked up from germline, CDR1 is LGHDT and CDR2 is YNNKEL (reference sequence). The sample belongs to a study of identical twins. The same data also went into a second study, on yellow fever vaccine responses in identical twins.

Sequenced input: PBMCs. The sequence was obtained from a young woman in good health. The chain links TRBV3-1 to TRBJ1-6, with TRBD1 as a possible D gene (5 bases). The CDR3 protein is CASRTAVGLHSPLHF. The CDR3 bases are TGTGCCAGCAGAACCGCCGTGGGGCTGCATTCACCCCTCCACTTT. The variable domain in full, with the rest retrieved from reference TRBV3-1 and TRBJ1-6, is DTAVSQTPKYLVTQMGNDKSIKCEQNLGHDTMYWYKQDSKKFLKIMFSYNNKELIINETVPNRFSPKSPDKAHLNLHINSLELGDSAVYFCASRTAVGLHSPLHFGNGTRLTVT.